The entry that follows covers one T cell receptor beta chain sequence. Antigen unknown. Sequence data for DNA of cultured CD4+ T cells were generated by the Oncomine TCR Beta short-read assay. Via MiXCR, TCRdb re-called the PCR reads, giving one row per CDR3 protein. The data contain about 9,100 distinct CDR3 sequences, about two thirds of them seen just once; the ten biggest clones take up roughly two fifths. This entry comes from a study of vaccination and CD4 T cells after COVID-19. Study-level background: The interval from dose two to post-vaccine sampling had a median of roughly 70 days, and it ranged from 14 to 241. The authors used overlapping spike peptides from SARS-CoV-2, HCoV-NL63, HCoV-OC43 and HCoV-229E to stimulate cells.

Unmatched junction bases numbered 4, after V lost 1 base and J lost 5 bases. The CDR3 is 15 amino acids. CDR1 SEHNR and CDR2 FQNEAQ come from the germline V gene (reference sequence). Described treatment: approximately nine-day PBMC culture with coronavirus spike peptide pools or control peptides (ViraFEST assay). The V call is TRBV7-9, the J call TRBJ2-2; 7 bases map to TRBD1. Sequencing used CD4+ T cells from blood, cultured in vitro. This clonotype was obtained from a human donor who had recovered from COVID-19. The CDR3 here is CASSLGDSGTGELFF. CDR3 DNA: TGTGCCAGCAGCTTAGGGGACAGTGGGACCGGGGAGCTGTTTTTT.